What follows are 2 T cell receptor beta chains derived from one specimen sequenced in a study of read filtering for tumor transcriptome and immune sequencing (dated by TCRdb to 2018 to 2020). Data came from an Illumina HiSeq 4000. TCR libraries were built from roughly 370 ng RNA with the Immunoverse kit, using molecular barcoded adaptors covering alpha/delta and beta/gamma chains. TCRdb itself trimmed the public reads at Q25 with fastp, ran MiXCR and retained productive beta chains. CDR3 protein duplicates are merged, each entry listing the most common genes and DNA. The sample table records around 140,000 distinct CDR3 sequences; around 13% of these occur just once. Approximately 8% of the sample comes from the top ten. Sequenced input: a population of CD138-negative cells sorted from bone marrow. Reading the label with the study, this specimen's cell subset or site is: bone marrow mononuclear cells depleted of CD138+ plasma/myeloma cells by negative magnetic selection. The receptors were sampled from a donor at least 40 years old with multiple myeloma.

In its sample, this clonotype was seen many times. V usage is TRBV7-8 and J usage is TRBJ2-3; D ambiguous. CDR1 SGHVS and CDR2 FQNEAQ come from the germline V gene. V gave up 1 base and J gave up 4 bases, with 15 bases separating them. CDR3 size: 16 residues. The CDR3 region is CASSLVTPSLADTQYF. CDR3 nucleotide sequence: TGTGCCAGCAGCTTAGTTACGCCTTCGCTCGCAGATACGCAGTATTTT.

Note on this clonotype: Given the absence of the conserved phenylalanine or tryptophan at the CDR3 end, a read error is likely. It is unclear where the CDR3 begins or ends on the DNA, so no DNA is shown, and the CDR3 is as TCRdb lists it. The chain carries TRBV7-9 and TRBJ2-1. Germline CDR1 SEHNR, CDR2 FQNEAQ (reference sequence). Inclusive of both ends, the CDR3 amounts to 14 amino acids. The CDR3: CASSSTRKGNEQLY.